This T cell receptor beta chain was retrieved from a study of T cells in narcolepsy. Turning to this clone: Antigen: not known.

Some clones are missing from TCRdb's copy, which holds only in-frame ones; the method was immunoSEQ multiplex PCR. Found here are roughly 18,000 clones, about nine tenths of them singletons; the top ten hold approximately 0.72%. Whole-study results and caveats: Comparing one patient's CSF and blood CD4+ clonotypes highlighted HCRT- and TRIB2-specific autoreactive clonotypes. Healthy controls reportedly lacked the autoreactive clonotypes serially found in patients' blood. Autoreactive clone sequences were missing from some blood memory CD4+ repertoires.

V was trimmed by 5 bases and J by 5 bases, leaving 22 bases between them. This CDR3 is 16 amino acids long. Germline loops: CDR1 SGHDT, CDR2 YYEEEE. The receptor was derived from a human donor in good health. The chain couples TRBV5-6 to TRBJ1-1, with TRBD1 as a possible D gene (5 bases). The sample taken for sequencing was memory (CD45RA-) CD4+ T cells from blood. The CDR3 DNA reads TGTGCCAGCAGTGCGATCGGGGGGAAGGGTTTGACTGAAGCTTTCTTT. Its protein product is CASSAIGGKGLTEAFF. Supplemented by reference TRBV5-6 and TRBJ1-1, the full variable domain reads DAGVTQSPTHLIKTRGQQVTLRCSPKSGHDTVSWYQQALGQGPQFIFQYYEEEERQRGNFPDRFSGHQFPNYSSELNVNALLLGDSALYLCASSAIGGKGLTEAFFGQGTRLTVV.